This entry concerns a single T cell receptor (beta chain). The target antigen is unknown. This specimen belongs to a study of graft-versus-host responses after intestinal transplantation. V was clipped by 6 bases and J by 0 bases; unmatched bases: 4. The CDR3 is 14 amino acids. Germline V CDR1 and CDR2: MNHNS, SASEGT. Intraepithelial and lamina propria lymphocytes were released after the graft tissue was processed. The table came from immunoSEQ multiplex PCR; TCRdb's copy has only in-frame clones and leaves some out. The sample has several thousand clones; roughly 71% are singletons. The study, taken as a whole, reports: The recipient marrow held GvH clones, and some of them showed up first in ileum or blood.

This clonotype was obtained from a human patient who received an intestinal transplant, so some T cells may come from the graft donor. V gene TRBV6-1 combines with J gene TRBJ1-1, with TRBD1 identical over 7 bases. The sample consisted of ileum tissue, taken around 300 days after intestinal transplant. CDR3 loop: CASSWDSLNTEAFF. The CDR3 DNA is TGTGCCAGCAGCTGGGACAGTTTGAACACTGAAGCTTTCTTT.